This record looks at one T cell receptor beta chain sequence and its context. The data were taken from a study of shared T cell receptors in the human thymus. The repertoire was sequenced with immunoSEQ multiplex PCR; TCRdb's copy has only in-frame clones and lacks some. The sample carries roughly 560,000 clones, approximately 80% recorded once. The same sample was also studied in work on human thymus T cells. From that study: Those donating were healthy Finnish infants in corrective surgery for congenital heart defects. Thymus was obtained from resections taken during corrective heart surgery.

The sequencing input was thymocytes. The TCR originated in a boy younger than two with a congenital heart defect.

This CDR3 reads CASSSQDKLNTEAFF. CDR3 DNA: TGTGCCAGCAGTTCCCAGGACAAATTGAACACTGAAGCTTTCTTT. V is TRBV27 and J is TRBJ1-1; maybe TRBD1 (5 bases). CDR3 length equals 15 residues. Trimming cost V 4 bases and J 0 bases, with 12 bases left between them. Germline V gene sequence: CDR1 MNHEY, CDR2 SMNVEV (reference sequence).